Below are 24 T cell receptor beta chains sequenced from a single sample in a study of blood T cell repertoires in COVID-19. Data came from immunoSEQ multiplex PCR; TCRdb stores just in-frame clones and leaves some out. The sample holds a few hundred thousand clones, roughly nine tenths seen once. Sequencing was performed on PBMCs or T cells enriched from blood (not recorded which). These receptors all stem from a woman between 40 and 50 years old who had been exposed to COVID-19.

The rearrangement uses TRBV5-1 and TRBJ2-5; 9 bases agree with TRBD1. The germline V gene encodes CDR1 SGHRS and CDR2 YFSETQ. The CDR3 consists of 16 residues. V shed 3 bases, J shed 1 base, and the junction held 7 bases outside the gene matches. In DNA form, the CDR3 reads TGCGCCAGCAGCTCCTCCGGGACAGGGCCCCAAGAGACCCAGTACTTC. As protein: CASSSSGTGPQETQYF.

CDR3 amino acids: CASSVGGGRTDTQYF. CDR3 DNA: TGTGCCAGCAGTGTCGGGGGTGGCCGCACAGATACGCAGTATTTT. The rearrangement joins TRBV27 to TRBJ2-3; the D gene is possibly TRBD2 (6 bases). V was trimmed by 5 bases and J by 1 base, leaving 13 bases between them. This CDR3 spans 15 amino acids. The germline gives CDR1 MNHEY, CDR2 SMNVEV (reference sequence).

The chain carries TRBV7-9 and TRBJ2-5; tentatively, D is TRBD1 (5 bases). Germline V gene lookup returns CDR1 SEHNR and CDR2 FQNEAQ (reference sequence). Trimming stripped 1 base from V and 5 bases from J, with 11 bases between. The CDR3 contains 14 residues. The CDR3 region has the DNA TGTGCCAGCAGCTTAGTGCCGACAGCGGAGACCCAGTACTTC. It specifies CASSLVPTAETQYF.

The chain combines TRBV4-1 with TRBJ1-5; 7 bases are shared with TRBD1. This CDR3 region has 14 residues. CDR1 is MGHRA and CDR2 is YSYEKL in the germline V gene. V was pared by 0 bases and J by 6 bases, with 2 bases of the junction left unmatched. CDR3 DNA: TGCGCCAGCAGCCAAGAGACAGGGCCTCAGCCCCAGCATTTT. Translating gives CASSQETGPQPQHF.

This chain joins TRBV7-9 and TRBJ1-1; TRBD1 aligns across 9 bases. Trimming took 4 bases from V and 2 from J; bases not matched to a gene: 5. The CDR3 spans 15 residues. CDR1 and CDR2 from the germline V gene are SEHNR and FQNEAQ (reference sequence). CDR3 protein: CASSYSDRGNTEAFF. CDR3 DNA: TGTGCCAGCAGCTATTCGGACAGGGGAAACACTGAAGCTTTCTTT.

This chain uses TRBV19 with TRBJ1-2, with TRBD1 as a possible D gene (5 bases). The V gene lost 7 bases and the J gene lost 5 bases, with 17 bases spanning the gap. CDR1 is LNHDA and CDR2 is SQIVND in the germline V gene (reference sequence). This CDR3 has 14 residues. CDR3 sequence reads: CASIPLGGGYGYTF. As DNA, the CDR3 is TGTGCCAGTATACCCCTGGGGGGGGGATATGGCTACACCTTC.

V usage is TRBV27 and J usage is TRBJ2-5, with D possibly being TRBD1 (6 bases). V lost 4 bases and J lost 3, with 18 bases in between. CDR1 is MNHEY and CDR2 is SMNVEV in the germline V gene (reference sequence). The length of the CDR3 is 16 residues. In DNA form, the CDR3 reads TGTGCCAGCAGTTGGGGGCTACCTACCGGGGAAGAGACCCAGTACTTC. This encodes CASSWGLPTGEETQYF.

J is TRBJ1-2 and V is TRBV29-1; D is unclear. V was trimmed by 3 bases and J by 6 bases, leaving 14 bases between them. Germline assignment: CDR1 SQVTM and CDR2 ANQGSEA. CDR3 length: 13 residues. CDR3 in amino acids: CSVEVVGPHGYTF. For the CDR3, the DNA is TGCAGCGTTGAGGTAGTTGGGCCCCATGGCTACACCTTC.

The chain recombines TRBV10-3 with TRBJ2-7; D is uncertain. Germline V gene lookup returns CDR1 ENHRY and CDR2 SYGVKD. This CDR3 contains 16 residues. Trimming took off 0 bases at V and 2 bases at J, with 14 bases between the two ends. The CDR3 nucleotides read TGTGCCATCAGTGAGTCCCTATTTGAGCTAGCCTACGAGCAGTACTTC. Amino acid sequence: CAISESLFELAYEQYF.

This clone has just a few counts. This rearrangement joins TRBV5-1 to TRBJ2-7; 11 nucleotides match TRBD1. Germline CDR1 is SGHRS and CDR2 is YFSETQ. The V and J ends lost 6 bases and 3 bases, in that order; junction bases with no gene match: 2. The CDR3 covers 13 residues. CDR3: CASTGTGGYEQYF. DNA for the CDR3: TGCGCCAGCACCGGGACAGGGGGCTACGAGCAGTACTTC.

The chain employs TRBV5-1 and TRBJ1-6; D unresolved. CDR1 and CDR2 from the germline V gene are SGHRS and YFSETQ. CDR3 length: 14 residues. The V end was cut by 2 bases, the J end by 7 bases, with 10 bases between. CDR3 DNA: TGCGCCAGCAGCTTCGGGGTAATGAATTCACCCCTCCACTTT. Protein product: CASSFGVMNSPLHF.

This CDR3 reads CASSPPGLAAGSTGELFF. In DNA, the CDR3 is TGTGCCAGCTCACCACCGGGACTAGCGGCCGGTAGCACCGGGGAGCTGTTTTTT. The V call is TRBV18, the J call TRBJ2-2; 11 bases are a match to TRBD2. The ends lost 0 bases at V and 4 bases at J; junction bases unmatched: 7. Germline CDR1 reads KGHSH; CDR2 reads LQKENI. This CDR3 has 18 amino acids. Variable domain in full (rest from reference TRBV18 and TRBJ2-2): NAGVMQNPRHLVRRRGQEARLRCSPMKGHSHVYWYRQLPEEGLKFMVYLQKENIIDESGMPKERFSAEFPKEGPSILRIQQVVRGDSAAYFCASSPPGLAAGSTGELFFGEGSRLTVL.

The V gene is TRBV5-6, the J gene TRBJ1-5, with no clear D. Germline V CDR1 and CDR2: SGHDT, YYEEEE. This CDR3 is built from 14 residues. V was shortened by 0 bases and J by 6 bases, with 10 bases between the two germline ends. CDR3: CASSLGAVGQPQHF. The CDR3, as DNA: TGTGCCAGCAGCTTGGGGGCAGTCGGTCAGCCCCAGCATTTT.

V usage is TRBV7-3 and J usage is TRBJ2-1, with 7 nucleotides matching TRBD2. The CDR3 is 17 residues long. CDR1 is SGHTA and CDR2 is FQGTGA in the germline V gene. Unmatched junction bases numbered 8, after V lost 1 base and J lost 2 bases. The CDR3 sequence: CASSLNHGGYPYNEQFF. CDR3 coding DNA: TGTGCCAGCAGCTTAAACCACGGGGGGTATCCCTACAATGAGCAGTTCTTC.

The rearrangement joins TRBV5-1 to TRBJ1-2; possibly TRBD1 for D (6 bases). Trimming cost V 3 bases and J 8 bases, with 14 bases left between them. The germline V gene encodes CDR1 SGHRS and CDR2 YFSETQ. The CDR3 has 13 amino acids. The CDR3 DNA is TGCGCCAGCAGCTCTCTGGACAGTCAAGGCTACACCTTC. Translating it yields CASSSLDSQGYTF.

This clone was recorded once. The rearrangement links TRBV5-1 to TRBJ1-1, with D perhaps matching TRBD1 (5 bases). In germline, CDR1 is SGHRS, CDR2 YFSETQ. This CDR3 spans 14 amino acids. With 6 bases removed from V and 3 bases from J, the gap between germline ends came to 15 bases. Here the CDR3 DNA reads TGCGCCAGCAACCCCGGGACTCGGGACACTGAAGCTTTCTTT. Amino acid sequence: CASNPGTRDTEAFF.

For the CDR3, the DNA is TGTGCCACCAGTGATTTACGGGGGAAGCAGTATTTT. This sequence encodes CATSDLRGKQYF. The chain combines TRBV24-1 with TRBJ2-3; D may be TRBD2 (6 bases). The CDR3 covers 12 residues. Germline V gene sequence: CDR1 KGHDR, CDR2 SFDVKD. The V end lost 1 base, the J end lost 11 bases, and 9 bases lay between the germline ends.

Regarding this clone: One junction end disagrees with the germline gene, perhaps due to a read error. Additional DNA sequences in this sample encode the identical CDR3. The chain carries TRBV19 and TRBJ1-1; D perhaps matches TRBD1 (5 bases). Germline CDR1 reads LNHDA; CDR2 reads SQIVND (reference sequence). This CDR3 spans 12 amino acids. The CDR3 region is CASSIGVQGAFF. The DNA of the CDR3 is TGTGCTAGTAGTATAGGAGTCCAGGGAGCTTTCTTT.

This chain links TRBV10-3 with TRBJ2-7; D might be TRBD2 (5 bases). Germline-derived CDR1 and CDR2 are ENHRY and SYGVKD. V lost 3 bases to trimming and J lost 1 base, with 19 bases between them. There are 17 residues in the CDR3. Here the CDR3 reads CAISEWGDQAESYEQYF. CDR3 nucleotides: TGTGCCATCAGTGAATGGGGAGATCAAGCGGAATCCTACGAGCAGTACTTC.

V usage is TRBV6-2 or TRBV6-3 and J usage is TRBJ2-5; TRBD2 matches at 9 bases. The CDR3 length is 13 residues. Germline assignment: CDR1 MNHEY and CDR2 SVGEGT. V was pared by 6 bases and J by 9 bases, with 8 bases of the junction left unmatched. CDR3 in DNA: TGTGCCAGCAGCCCCTTAGCGGGAGTGGCCCAGTACTTC. Translation gives CASSPLAGVAQYF.

The V and J genes are TRBV10-2 and TRBJ1-5; D is perhaps TRBD1 (6 bases). Germline lookup yields CDR1 WSHSY and CDR2 SAAADI. There are 12 residues in the CDR3. Trimming took off 8 bases at V and 1 base at J, with 6 bases between the two ends. CDR3 sequence (DNA): TGCGCCAGCGGACAGAGCAATCAGCCCCAGCATTTT. It encodes CASGQSNQPQHF.

The CDR3 bases are TGTGCCAGCATGAGGGGGGGCGCAGGAACTGAAGCTTTCTTT. Translating it yields CASMRGGAGTEAFF. The genes are TRBV6-5 and TRBJ1-1; D possibly corresponds to TRBD1 (6 bases). The CDR3 loop spans 14 amino acids. Trimming took off 7 bases at V and 5 bases at J, with 17 bases between the two ends. Germline-derived CDR1 and CDR2 are MNHEY and SVGAGI.

The rearrangement uses TRBV19 and TRBJ1-2; D gene unclear. The CDR3 contains 16 residues. With 3 bases removed from V and 4 bases from J, the gap between germline ends came to 18 bases. Germline assignment: CDR1 LNHDA and CDR2 SQIVND (reference sequence). The CDR3 DNA is TGTGCCAGTAGTATGACCCAGTTAGACAAACTCTATGGCTACACCTTC. As protein: CASSMTQLDKLYGYTF.

This chain links TRBV7-3 with TRBJ2-1; 8 nucleotides line up with TRBD2. The length of the CDR3 is 15 residues. With V trimmed by 1 base and J by 6 bases, 5 bases remained unmatched. Germline loops: CDR1 SGHTA, CDR2 FQGTGA. Here the CDR3 reads CASSLREAGANEQFF. CDR3 sequence (DNA): TGTGCCAGCAGCTTAAGAGAAGCGGGAGCCAATGAGCAGTTCTTC.